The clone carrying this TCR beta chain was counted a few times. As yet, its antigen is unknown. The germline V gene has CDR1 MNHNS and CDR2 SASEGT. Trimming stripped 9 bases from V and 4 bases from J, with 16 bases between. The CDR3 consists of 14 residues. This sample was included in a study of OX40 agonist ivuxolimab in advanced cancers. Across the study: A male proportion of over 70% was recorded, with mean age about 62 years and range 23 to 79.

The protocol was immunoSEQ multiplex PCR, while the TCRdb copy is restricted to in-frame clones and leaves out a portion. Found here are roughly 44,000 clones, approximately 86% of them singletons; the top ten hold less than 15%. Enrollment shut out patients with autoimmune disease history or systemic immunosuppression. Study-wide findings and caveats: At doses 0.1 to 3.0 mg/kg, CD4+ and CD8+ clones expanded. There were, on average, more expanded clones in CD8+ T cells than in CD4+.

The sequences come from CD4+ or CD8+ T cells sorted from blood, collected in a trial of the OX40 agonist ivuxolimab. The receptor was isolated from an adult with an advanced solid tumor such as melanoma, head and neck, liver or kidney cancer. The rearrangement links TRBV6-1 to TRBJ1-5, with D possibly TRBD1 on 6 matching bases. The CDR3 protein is CASGGDTENQPQHF. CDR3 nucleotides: TGTGCCAGTGGGGGCGACACGGAGAATCAGCCCCAGCATTTT.